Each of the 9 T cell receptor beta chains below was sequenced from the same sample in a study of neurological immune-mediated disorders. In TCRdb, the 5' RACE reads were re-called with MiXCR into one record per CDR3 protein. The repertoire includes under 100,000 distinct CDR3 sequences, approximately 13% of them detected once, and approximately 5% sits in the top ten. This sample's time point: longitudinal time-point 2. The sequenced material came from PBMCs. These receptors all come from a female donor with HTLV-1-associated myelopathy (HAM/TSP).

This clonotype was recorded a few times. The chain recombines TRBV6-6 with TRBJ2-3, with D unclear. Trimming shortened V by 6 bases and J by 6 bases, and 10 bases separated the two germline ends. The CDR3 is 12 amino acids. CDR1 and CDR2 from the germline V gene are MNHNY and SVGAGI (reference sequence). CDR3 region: CASSVVGDTQYF. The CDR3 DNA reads TGTGCCAGCAGCGTGGTGGGGGATACGCAGTATTTT.

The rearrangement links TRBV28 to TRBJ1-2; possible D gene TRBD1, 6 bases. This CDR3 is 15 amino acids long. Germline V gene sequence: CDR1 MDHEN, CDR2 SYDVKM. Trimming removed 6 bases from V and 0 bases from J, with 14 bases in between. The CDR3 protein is CASSFSDRANYGYTF. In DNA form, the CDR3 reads TGTGCCAGCAGCTTTTCGGACAGAGCTAACTATGGCTACACCTTC.

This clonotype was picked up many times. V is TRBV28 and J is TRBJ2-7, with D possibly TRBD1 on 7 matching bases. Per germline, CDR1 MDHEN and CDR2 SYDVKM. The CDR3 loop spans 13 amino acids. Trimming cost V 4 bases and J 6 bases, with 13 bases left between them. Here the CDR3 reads CASSSGGIGEQYF. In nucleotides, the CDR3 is TGTGCCAGCAGTTCAGGGGGGATTGGCGAGCAGTACTTC.

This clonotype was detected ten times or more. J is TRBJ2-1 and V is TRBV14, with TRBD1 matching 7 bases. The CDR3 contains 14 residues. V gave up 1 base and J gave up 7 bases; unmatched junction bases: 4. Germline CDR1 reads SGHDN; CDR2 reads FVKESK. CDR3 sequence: CASSQVNRGNEQFF. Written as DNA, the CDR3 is TGTGCCAGCAGCCAAGTAAACAGGGGAAATGAGCAGTTCTTC.

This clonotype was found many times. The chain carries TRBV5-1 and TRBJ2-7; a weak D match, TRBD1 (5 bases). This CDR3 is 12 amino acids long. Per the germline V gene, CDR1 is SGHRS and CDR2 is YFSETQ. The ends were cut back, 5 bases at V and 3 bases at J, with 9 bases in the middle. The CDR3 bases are TGCGCCAGCAGGTCGCAGGGCTACGAGCAGTACTTC. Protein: CASRSQGYEQYF.

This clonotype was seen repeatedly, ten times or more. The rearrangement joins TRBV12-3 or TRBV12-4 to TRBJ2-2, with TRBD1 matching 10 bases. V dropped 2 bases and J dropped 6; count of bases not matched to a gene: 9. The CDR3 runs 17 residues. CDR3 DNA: TGTGCCAGCAGTTTATTAGGGGGACAGGGGAGATCCGGGGAGCTGTTTTTT. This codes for CASSLLGGQGRSGELFF.

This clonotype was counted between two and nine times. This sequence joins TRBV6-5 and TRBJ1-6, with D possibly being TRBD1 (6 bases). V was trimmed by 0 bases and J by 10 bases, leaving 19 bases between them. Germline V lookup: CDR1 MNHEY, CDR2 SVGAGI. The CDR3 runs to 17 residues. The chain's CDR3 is CASSYSPRGGPQSPLHF. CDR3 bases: TGTGCCAGCAGTTACTCCCCCAGAGGGGGACCACAGTCACCCCTCCACTTT.

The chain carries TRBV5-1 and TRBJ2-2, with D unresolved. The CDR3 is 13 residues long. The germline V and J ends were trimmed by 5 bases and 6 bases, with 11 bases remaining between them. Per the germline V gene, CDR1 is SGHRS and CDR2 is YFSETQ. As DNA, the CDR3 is TGCGCCAGCAGTCATAGTGAGGCCGGGGAGCTGTTTTTT. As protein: CASSHSEAGELFF.

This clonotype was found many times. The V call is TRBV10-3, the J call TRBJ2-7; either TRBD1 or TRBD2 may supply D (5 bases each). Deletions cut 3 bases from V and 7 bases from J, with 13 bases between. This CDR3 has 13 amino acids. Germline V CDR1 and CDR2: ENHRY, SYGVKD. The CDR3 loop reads CAISDGSGLEQYF. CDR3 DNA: TGTGCCATCAGTGACGGTTCGGGGCTAGAGCAGTACTTC.